One sample yielded the 5 T cell receptor beta chains listed below, sequenced in a study of T cell clonotyping in hematopoietic cell transplantation. Time point denoted: recipient sample about 28 days before transplant, after cytoreduction. Clones were read by immunoSEQ multiplex PCR, and TCRdb kept only the in-frame ones, dropping some. The sample has 25,000 to 30,000 clones, around 83% seen once. This sample comprised peripheral blood mononuclear cells, obtained before stem cell transplant. These TCRs come from a woman aged 55-69 years with acute myeloid leukemia. Some clones in this sample may be carry-over from other donors' samples.

The V gene is TRBV25-1, the J gene TRBJ2-3; 9 bases agree with TRBD2. The CDR3 totals 16 residues. V lost 1 base and J lost 6; bases outside the gene matches: 8. Germline assignment: CDR1 MGHDK and CDR2 SYGVNS. CDR3 sequence reads: CASSESVGSGSDTQYF. The CDR3, as DNA: TGTGCCAGCAGTGAATCGGTTGGTAGCGGGAGTGATACGCAGTATTTT. Combining the CDR3 with reference TRBV25-1 and TRBJ2-3 gives the whole variable domain EADIYQTPRYLVIGTGKKITLECSQTMGHDKMYWYQQDPGMELHLIHYSYGVNSTEKGDLSSESTVSRIRTEHFPLTLESARPSHTSQYLCASSESVGSGSDTQYFGPGTRLTVL.

The rearrangement uses TRBV4-3 and TRBJ2-1; possibly TRBD1 or TRBD2 for D (6 bases each). This CDR3 is built from 16 residues. Per the germline V gene, CDR1 is LGHNA and CDR2 is YSLEER. The ends were cut back, 3 bases at V and 0 bases at J, with 12 bases in the middle. The CDR3 DNA sequence: TGCGCCAGCAGCCACGGGGGCATCTCCTCCTACAATGAGCAGTTCTTC. Translated: CASSHGGISSYNEQFF.

The chain couples TRBV7-9 to TRBJ1-4, with a tentative D call TRBD1 (5 bases). Germline V gene lookup returns CDR1 SEHNR and CDR2 FQNEAQ (reference sequence). The V end lost 5 bases, the J end lost 5 bases, and 15 bases lay between the germline ends. This CDR3 region has 15 residues. This CDR3 reads CASSPPGPNNEKLFF. The CDR3 nucleotides are TGTGCCAGCAGCCCTCCGGGACCGAACAATGAAAAACTGTTTTTT.

The rearrangement links TRBV19 to TRBJ1-2, with D perhaps matching TRBD1 (5 bases). The germline V gene encodes CDR1 LNHDA and CDR2 SQIVND (reference sequence). Trimming pared 2 bases from V and 8 bases from J, leaving 9 bases between. This CDR3 is 12 amino acids long. In DNA form, the CDR3 reads TGTGCCAGTAGTATATACACAGGAGGCTACACCTTC. Its translation: CASSIYTGGYTF.

This clone is medium-sized (0.01 to 0.1%) by share. This chain joins TRBV11-2 and TRBJ2-7; 8 bases are shared with TRBD1. CDR3 length: 14 amino acids. Germline trimming cut 4 bases from V and 1 base from J; bases unmatched to any gene: 3. Germline CDR1 SGHAT, CDR2 FQNNGV. CDR3 region: CASSSGQGSYEQYF. The CDR3 bases are TGTGCCAGCAGCTCCGGACAGGGATCCTACGAGCAGTACTTC.